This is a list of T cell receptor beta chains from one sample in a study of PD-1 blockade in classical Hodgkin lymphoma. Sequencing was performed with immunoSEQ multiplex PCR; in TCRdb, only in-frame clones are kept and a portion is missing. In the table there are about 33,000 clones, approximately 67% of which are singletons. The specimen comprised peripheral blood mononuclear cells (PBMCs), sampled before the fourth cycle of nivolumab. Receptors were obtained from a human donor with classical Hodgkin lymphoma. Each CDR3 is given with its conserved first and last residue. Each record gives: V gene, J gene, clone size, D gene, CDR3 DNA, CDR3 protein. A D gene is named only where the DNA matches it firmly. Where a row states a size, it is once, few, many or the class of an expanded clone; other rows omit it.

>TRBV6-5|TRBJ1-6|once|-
TGTGCCAGCAACCTGGGGAGAAATTCACCCCTCCACTTT
CASNLGRNSPLHF
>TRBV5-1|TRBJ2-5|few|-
TGCGCCAGCAGCTTGGATTGGTCTGCGCAAGAGACCCAGTACTTC
CASSLDWSAQETQYF
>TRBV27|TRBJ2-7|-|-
TGTGCCAGCAGTTTGGGGGGAAATCAAGCCTACGAGCAGTACTTC
CASSLGGNQAYEQYF
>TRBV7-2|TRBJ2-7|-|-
TGTGCCAGTACAGGGTTTAACGAGCAGTACTTC
CASTGFNEQYF
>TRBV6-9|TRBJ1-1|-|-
TGTGCCAGCAGTTATACTGCTGAAGCTTTCTTT
CASSYTAEAFF
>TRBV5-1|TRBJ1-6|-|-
TGCGCCAGCAGCTTGGTAGTTAGTGGGGATTCACCCCTCCACTTT
CASSLVVSGDSPLHF
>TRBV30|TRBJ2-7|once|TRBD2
TGTGCCTGGAGTGGACTAGCGGGATACGAGCAGTACTTC
CAWSGLAGYEQYF
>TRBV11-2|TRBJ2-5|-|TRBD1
TGTGCCAGCAGCTCCCGAGGACAGGGGAAAGAGACCCAGTACTTC
CASSSRGQGKETQYF
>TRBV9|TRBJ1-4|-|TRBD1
TGTGCCAGCAGCAATAAAAAACAGGGGGCGTTGGAAAAACTGTTTTTT
CASSNKKQGALEKLFF
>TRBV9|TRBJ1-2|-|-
TGTGCCAGCAGCGTAGTAACAGCTTCAAACTATGGCTACACCTTC
CASSVVTASNYGYTF
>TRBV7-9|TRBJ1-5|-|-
TGTGCCAGCAGCTTAGCCCACAGACATGACGGCAATCAGCCCCAGCATTTT
CASSLAHRHDGNQPQHF
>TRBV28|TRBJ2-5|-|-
TGTGCCAGCAGGGGGGGCCTGCAAGAGACCCAGTACTTC
CASRGGLQETQYF
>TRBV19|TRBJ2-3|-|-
TGTGCCAGTAGTATCCTACAGGGTGGGACAGATACGCAGTATTTT
CASSILQGGTDTQYF
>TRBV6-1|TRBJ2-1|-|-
TGTGCCAGCAGTCAGGGATCCTACAATGAGCAGTTCTTC
CASSQGSYNEQFF
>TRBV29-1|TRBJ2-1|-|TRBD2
TGCAGCGTTTGGAATGCGGACAGCGGGGGGGATGAGCAGTTCTTC
CSVWNADSGGDEQFF
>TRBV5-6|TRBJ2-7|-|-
TGTGCCAGCAGTTTGGGACTGAACTACGAGCAGTACTTC
CASSLGLNYEQYF
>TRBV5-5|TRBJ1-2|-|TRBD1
TGTGCCAGCAGCTTCGCCCCGGGGACAGGGGAATTTGACGGCTACACCTTC
CASSFAPGTGEFDGYTF
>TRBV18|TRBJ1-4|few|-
TGTGCCAGCTCACCAACGACAGGAGGGTTTGAAAAACTGTTTTTT
CASSPTTGGFEKLFF
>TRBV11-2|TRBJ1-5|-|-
TGTGCCAGCAGCTTAGTTTCAGGGGTCGGGCCCCAGCATTTT
CASSLVSGVGPQHF
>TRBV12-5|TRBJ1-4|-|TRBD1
TGTGCTAGTGGCCGGGGACAGAATAATGAAAAACTGTTTTTT
CASGRGQNNEKLFF
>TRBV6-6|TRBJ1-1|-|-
TGTGCCAGCAGTTACATGGGGGAAGCTTTCTTT
CASSYMGEAFF
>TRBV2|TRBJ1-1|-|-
TGTGCCAGCAGTGACGCAGGGGTATTGTCGGCTTTCTTT
CASSDAGVLSAFF
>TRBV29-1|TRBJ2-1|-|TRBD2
TGCAGCATATATCAACGGGGGGATGAGCAGTTCTTC
CSIYQRGDEQFF
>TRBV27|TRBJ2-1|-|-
TGTGCCAGCACCTTCGGGGGCTCCTACAATGAGCAGTTCTTC
CASTFGGSYNEQFF
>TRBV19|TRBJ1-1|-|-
TGTGCCAGTAGTTGGGGGCTCGGCACTGAAGCTTTCTTT
CASSWGLGTEAFF
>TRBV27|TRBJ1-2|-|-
TGTGCCAGCAGTTTCGTAGGGGGAAGGGGCTACACCTTC
CASSFVGGRGYTF
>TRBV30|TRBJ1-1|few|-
TGTGCCTGGGATCCTGGAGCAGGGAGTTCACTAGAAGCTTTCTTT
CAWDPGAGSSLEAFF
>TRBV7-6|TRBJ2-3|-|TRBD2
TGTGCCAGCAGTTTAAAGGTAGCGGGCGGTGATACGCAGTATTTT
CASSLKVAGGDTQYF
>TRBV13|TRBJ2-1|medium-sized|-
TGTGCCAGCAGCTTACAGGGCAGTGAGCAGTTCTTC
CASSLQGSEQFF
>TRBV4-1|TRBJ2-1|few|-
TGCGCCAGCAGCCTGCACAATGAGCAGTTCTTC
CASSLHNEQFF
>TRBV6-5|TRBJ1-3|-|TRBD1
TGTGCCAGCGCGCTGAACAGGGGAACTGGAAACACCATATATTTT
CASALNRGTGNTIYF
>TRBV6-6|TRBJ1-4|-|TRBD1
TGTGCCAGCACCGAGACTAGGGACAGGGAAAAACTGTTTTTT
CASTETRDREKLFF
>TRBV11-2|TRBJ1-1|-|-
TGTGCCAGCAGCACCCACCCCACAGGGGAAGCTTTCTTT
CASSTHPTGEAFF
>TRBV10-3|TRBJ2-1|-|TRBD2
TGTGCCATCAGGGGGACTAGCGGGGTCAATGAGCAGTTCTTC
CAIRGTSGVNEQFF
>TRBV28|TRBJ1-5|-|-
TGTGCCAGCAGTTTAGGACAGCCCAATCAGCCCCAGCATTTT
CASSLGQPNQPQHF
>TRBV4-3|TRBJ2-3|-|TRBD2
TGCGCCAGCAGCCAAGAAGCGGGGCCAGATACGCAGTATTTT
CASSQEAGPDTQYF
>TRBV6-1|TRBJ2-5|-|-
TGTGCCAGCATTGGGTACTTGGGGGAGACCCAGTACTTC
CASIGYLGETQYF
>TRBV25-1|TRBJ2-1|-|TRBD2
TGTGCCAGCAGTGCGGGGGAGGGTAGGTTCTTC
CASSAGEGRFF
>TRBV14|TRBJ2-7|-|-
TGTGCCAGCAGACCCGGGACATCAGCCTACGAGCAGTACTTC
CASRPGTSAYEQYF
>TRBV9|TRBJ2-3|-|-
TGTGCCAGCCAAGGAGTAACTAGCACAGATACGCAGTATTTT
CASQGVTSTDTQYF
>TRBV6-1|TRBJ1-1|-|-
TGTGCCAGCAGTACACTGGGCACTGAAGCTTTCTTT
CASSTLGTEAFF
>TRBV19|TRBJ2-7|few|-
TGTGCCAGTAGTATCGGACGGGGATCCTACGAGCAGTACTTC
CASSIGRGSYEQYF
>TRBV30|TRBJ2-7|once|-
TGTGCCTGGAGTGCTACGGCGTCGTGGGAGCAGTACTTC
CAWSATASWEQYF
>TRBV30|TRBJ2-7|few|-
TGTGCCTGGAGTTACAGGGCGAGACCCTCCTACGAGCAGTACTTC
CAWSYRARPSYEQYF
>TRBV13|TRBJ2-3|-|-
TGTGCCAGCAGCTTATCGGCGGAGGAGGCAGATACGCAGTATTTT
CASSLSAEEADTQYF
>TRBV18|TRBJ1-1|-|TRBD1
TGTGCCAGCTCAACCTTTGGGACAGGGATGAACACTGAAGCTTTCTTT
CASSTFGTGMNTEAFF
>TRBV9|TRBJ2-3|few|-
TGTGCCAGCAGCGCCGGGGGCGCAGATACGCAGTATTTT
CASSAGGADTQYF
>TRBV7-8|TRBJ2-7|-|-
TGTGCCAGCAGCTTAGAGACCGGGCCGAACTACGAGCAGTACTTC
CASSLETGPNYEQYF
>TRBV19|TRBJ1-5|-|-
TGTGCCACCAATGGGGGGGTGAGTCAGCCCCAGCATTTT
CATNGGVSQPQHF
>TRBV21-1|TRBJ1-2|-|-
TGTGCCAGCACACTAGAGAGCAGCGGCTACACCTTC
CASTLESSGYTF
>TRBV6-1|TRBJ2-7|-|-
TGTGCCAGCAGTGAATTTGTGTGGCTCGAGCAGTACTTC
CASSEFVWLEQYF
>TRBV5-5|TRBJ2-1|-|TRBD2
TGTGCCAGCAGACTAGCGGACTACAATGAGCAGTTCTTC
CASRLADYNEQFF
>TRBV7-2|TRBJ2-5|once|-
TGTGCCAGCAGCTTATCGGGGGCAGTCCAAGAGACCCAGTACTTC
CASSLSGAVQETQYF
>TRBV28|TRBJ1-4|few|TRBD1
TGTGCCAGCAGTCGAACAGGGGGCAGGGGAAAACTGTTTTTT
CASSRTGGRGKLFF